Listed below are T cell receptor beta chains from one sample, sequenced in a study of metastatic and nonmetastatic thyroid tumors. TCRdb re-called the PCR reads with MiXCR. The data contain fewer than 12,000 clones, approximately 12% of them singletons. The sample taken for sequencing was blood. Source of these receptors: a female donor with papillary thyroid cancer or a benign thyroid nodule (not recorded which). Some clones in this sample may be carry-over from other donors' samples. Each CDR3 is given with its conserved first and last residue. A D gene is named only where the DNA matches it firmly. Size is omitted from some rows. Given values are once, few, many or a class for expanded clones.

TGTGCCACAGGGGGCCTTAACTCTGGAAACACCATATATTTT CATGGLNSGNTIYF many TRBJ1-3 TRBV19 TRBD1
TGTGCCAGCAGCCACGGGACAGCTAGCACAGATACGCAGTATTTT CASSHGTASTDTQYF many TRBJ2-3 TRBV14 TRBD1
TGTGCCAGCAGGATAGGTGGGGGGGCGGGCAATCAGCCCCAGCATTTT CASRIGGGAGNQPQHF many TRBJ1-5 TRBV2 .
TGTGCCAGCAGTCCCCTGAGGGGGCAGGGGCCCCAGCATTTT CASSPLRGQGPQHF medium-sized TRBJ1-5 TRBV6-1 TRBD1
TGTGCCAGTATAGCCGTGACCGGGGAGCTGTTTTTT CASIAVTGELFF few TRBJ2-2 TRBV7-2 .
TGTACCAGCAGTTACCCCACAGGTAACGGGGCCAACGTCCTGACTTTC CTSSYPTGNGANVLTF many TRBJ2-6 TRBV6-6 .
TGCGCCAGCAGCCAAGATTGGGACAGGCCCCCCAACGAGCAGTACTTC CASSQDWDRPPNEQYF . TRBJ2-7 TRBV4-1 TRBD1
TGCAGCGTGGGATCACAGTTAGGGTATGGCTACACCTTC CSVGSQLGYGYTF many TRBJ1-2 TRBV29-1 .
TGTGCCAGCATCCTGACTAGCGGGAGCTCCGGTGAGCCGTTTTTT CASILTSGSSGEPFF . TRBJ2-2 TRBV7-9 TRBD2
TGTGCCAGCATCCCCGCTAGGCTTAGGTATGGCTACACCTTC CASIPARLRYGYTF . TRBJ1-2 TRBV9 .
TGTGCCAGCAGCTCCCATCAGTGGACTGAAGCTTTCTTT CASSSHQWTEAFF many TRBJ1-1 TRBV7-9 .
TGTGCCAGCAGTACGGACGTCTACAATGAGCAGTTCTTC CASSTDVYNEQFF many TRBJ2-1 TRBV6-4 .
TGCAGTGCTAGAGAGGGTGGGGGGCTCTACGAGCAGTACTTC CSAREGGGLYEQYF many TRBJ2-7 TRBV20-1 .
TGTGCCAGCAGTGATTTCCCGTCCAGGGGTGTGCCGAACACCGGGGAGCTGTTTTTT CASSDFPSRGVPNTGELFF many TRBJ2-2 TRBV25-1 .
TGTGCCAGCAGGCGGGACAGGGGGTCGGACTATGGCTACACCTTC CASRRDRGSDYGYTF medium-sized TRBJ1-2 TRBV12-3/TRBV12-4 TRBD1
TGTGCCAGCGTACCCCTGGGACGGTACAATGAGCAGTTCTTC CASVPLGRYNEQFF medium-sized TRBJ2-1 TRBV6-1 .
TGTGCCAGCAGTGAATCGGCGGCTGAAATGTGTCAGCCCCAGCATTTT CASSESAAEMCQPQHF . TRBJ1-5 TRBV6-1 .
TGTGCCAGCAGCCCGCCCCGGAACACCATATATTTT CASSPPRNTIYF medium-sized TRBJ1-3 TRBV12-3/TRBV12-4 .
TGTGCCTGGAGTGTTGACAGGGTAGCTTTCTTT CAWSVDRVAFF . TRBJ1-1 TRBV30 TRBD1
TGTGCCAGCAGTTTAGGAACGGGCAATCAGCCCCAGCATTTT CASSLGTGNQPQHF few TRBJ1-5 TRBV28 .
TGTGCCAGCAGCTACTGGACGGGTCCGGGAGCGGAGGAGCAGTTCTTC CASSYWTGPGAEEQFF . TRBJ2-1 TRBV11-1 .
TGTGCCAGCAGCTTATCGGTCGCAGTGACGGGGACCCAGTACTTC CASSLSVAVTGTQYF many TRBJ2-5 TRBV7-2 .
TGTGCCAGCAGCTTAAGGGGGGAAGGGGCCAACGTCCTGACTTTC CASSLRGEGANVLTF many TRBJ2-6 TRBV11-2 .
TGTGCCAGCAGTCGAGGGGGTGACACCGGGGAGCTGTTTTTT CASSRGGDTGELFF many TRBJ2-2 TRBV6-4 .
TGCAGTGCTAAACTAGCGGGAGTGGGCGAGCAGTACTTC CSAKLAGVGEQYF many TRBJ2-7 TRBV20-1 TRBD2
TGCAGTTTCCCGAAGGACACCGGGGAGCTGTTTTTT CSFPKDTGELFF . TRBJ2-2 TRBV20-1 .
TGTGCCTGGAGTGAGACAGGGTACGAGCAGTACTTC CAWSETGYEQYF medium-sized TRBJ2-7 TRBV30 TRBD1
TGCAGTGCTAGAAGGAACGAGATGGAGGGTCGTGAAAAACTGTTTTTT CSARRNEMEGREKLFF many TRBJ1-4 TRBV20-1 .